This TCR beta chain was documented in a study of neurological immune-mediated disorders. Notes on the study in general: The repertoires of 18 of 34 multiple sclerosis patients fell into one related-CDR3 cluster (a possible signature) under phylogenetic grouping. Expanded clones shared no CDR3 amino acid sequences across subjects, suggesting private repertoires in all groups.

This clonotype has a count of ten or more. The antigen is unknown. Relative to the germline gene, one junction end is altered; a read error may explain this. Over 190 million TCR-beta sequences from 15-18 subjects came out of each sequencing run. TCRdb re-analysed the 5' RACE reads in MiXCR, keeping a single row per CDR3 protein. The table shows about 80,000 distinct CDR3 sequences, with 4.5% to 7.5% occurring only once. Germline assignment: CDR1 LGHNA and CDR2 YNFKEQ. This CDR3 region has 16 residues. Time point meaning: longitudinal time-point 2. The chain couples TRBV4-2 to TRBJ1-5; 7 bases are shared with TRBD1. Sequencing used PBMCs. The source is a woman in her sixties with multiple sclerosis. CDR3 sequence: CASSKEGTASNQPQHF. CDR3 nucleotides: TGTGCCAGCAGCAAAGAAGGGACAGCTAGCAATCAGCCCCAGCATTTT.